This T cell receptor beta chain was observed in a study of cytomegalovirus exposure and HLA in healthy donors. General study results and limits: The classifier, whose performance was assessed in both the original and validation cohorts, reportedly diagnosed cytomegalovirus status with high specificity and sensitivity.

V shed 1 base and J shed 2 bases, with 18 bases lying between them. Germline-derived CDR1 and CDR2 are LNHDA and SQIVND (reference sequence). The CDR3 totals 17 residues. Note on this clone: As yet, its antigen is unknown.

PCR amplification relied on 60 Vbeta primers (plus 13 Jbeta primers). Sequencing used immunoSEQ multiplex PCR; TCRdb keeps in-frame clones, though not all of them. This sample has just over 150,000 clones, with roughly 80% found just once. V and J are TRBV19 and TRBJ2-7, with D possibly matching TRBD2 (6 bases). This clonotype was sampled from a woman between 40 and 50 years old in good health and CMV-seronegative. Sequencing used PBMCs. CDR3 sequence (DNA): TGTGCCAGTAGTATAGCCGCTTCGGCGGGGACGCCCTACGAGCAGTACTTC. Amino acids: CASSIAASAGTPYEQYF.